Here is one T cell receptor beta chain with its context. Its antigen is unknown. This sample stems from a study of cytomegalovirus exposure and HLA in healthy donors. Study outcomes and limitations: Per published reports, the classifier diagnosed cytomegalovirus status with high specificity and sensitivity. The authors listed around 150 TCR beta chains as cytomegalovirus-associated. Specificity for CMV antigens was confirmed in vitro for a few of the CMV-associated chains.

The assay was immunoSEQ multiplex PCR, and TCRdb's table has in-frame clones only and misses some. The sample has some 87,000 clones, around 96% seen once. The CDR3 length is 15 residues. V was pared by 6 bases and J by 3 bases, with 15 bases between. Per germline, CDR1 MNHEY and CDR2 SMNVEV (reference sequence). A roughly 120-subject validation cohort, separate from the approximately 670-subject first cohort, supplied the donors. This receptor was identified in a young woman in good health and CMV-seronegative. Material: PBMCs. The chain uses TRBV27 and TRBJ2-4; D is perhaps TRBD2 (5 bases). Here the CDR3 DNA reads TGTGCCAGCAGGCCCCGGGATGTCGGCAAAAACATTCAGTACTTC. The encoded protein is CASRPRDVGKNIQYF.